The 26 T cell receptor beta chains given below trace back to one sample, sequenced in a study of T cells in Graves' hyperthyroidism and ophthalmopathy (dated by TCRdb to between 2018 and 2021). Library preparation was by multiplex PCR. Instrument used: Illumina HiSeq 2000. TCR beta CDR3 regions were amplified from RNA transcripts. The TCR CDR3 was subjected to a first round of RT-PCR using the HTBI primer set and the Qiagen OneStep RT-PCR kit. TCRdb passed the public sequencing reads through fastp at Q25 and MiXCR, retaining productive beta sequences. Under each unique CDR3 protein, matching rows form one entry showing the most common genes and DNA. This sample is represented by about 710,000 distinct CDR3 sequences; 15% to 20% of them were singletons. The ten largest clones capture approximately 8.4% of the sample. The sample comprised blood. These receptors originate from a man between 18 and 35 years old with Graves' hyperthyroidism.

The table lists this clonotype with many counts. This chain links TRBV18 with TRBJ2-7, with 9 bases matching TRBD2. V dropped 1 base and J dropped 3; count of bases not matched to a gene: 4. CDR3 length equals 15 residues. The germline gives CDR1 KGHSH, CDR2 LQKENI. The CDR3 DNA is TGTGCCAGCTCACCACGGCAAGCGGGGGGCTACGAGCAGTACTTC. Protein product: CASSPRQAGGYEQYF.

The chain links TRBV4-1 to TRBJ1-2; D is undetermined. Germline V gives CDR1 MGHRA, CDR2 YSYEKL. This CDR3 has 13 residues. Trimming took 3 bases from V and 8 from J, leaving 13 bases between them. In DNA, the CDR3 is TGCGCCAGCAGCCAGTTCGGGCTGGGGGGCTACACCTTC. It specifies CASSQFGLGGYTF.

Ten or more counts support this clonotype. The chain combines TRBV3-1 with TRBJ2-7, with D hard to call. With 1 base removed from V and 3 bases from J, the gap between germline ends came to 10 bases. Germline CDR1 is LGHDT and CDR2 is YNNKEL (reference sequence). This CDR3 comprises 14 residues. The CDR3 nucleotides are TGTGCCAGCAGCCAAGTTGTCGGAATCTACGAGCAGTACTTC. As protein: CASSQVVGIYEQYF.

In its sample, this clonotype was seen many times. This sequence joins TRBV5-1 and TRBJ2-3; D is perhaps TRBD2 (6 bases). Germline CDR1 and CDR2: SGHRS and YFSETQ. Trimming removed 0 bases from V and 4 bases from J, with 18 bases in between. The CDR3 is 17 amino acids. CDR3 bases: TGCGCCAGCAGCTTGGTGATAGCGGCCCCCAGGTCAGATACGCAGTATTTT. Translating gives CASSLVIAAPRSDTQYF.

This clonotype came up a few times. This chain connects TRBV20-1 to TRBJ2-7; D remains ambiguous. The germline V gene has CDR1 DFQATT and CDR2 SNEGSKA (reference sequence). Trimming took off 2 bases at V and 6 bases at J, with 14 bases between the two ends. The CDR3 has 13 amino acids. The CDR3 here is CSARQAPIGEQYF. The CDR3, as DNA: TGCAGTGCTAGACAGGCCCCTATCGGCGAGCAGTACTTC.

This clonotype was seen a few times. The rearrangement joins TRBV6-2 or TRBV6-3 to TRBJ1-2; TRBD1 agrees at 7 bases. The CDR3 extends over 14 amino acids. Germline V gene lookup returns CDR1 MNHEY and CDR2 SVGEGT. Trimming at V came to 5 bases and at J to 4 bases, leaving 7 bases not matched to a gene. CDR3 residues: CASSRQGLLYGYTF. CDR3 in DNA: TGTGCCAGCAGTCGACAGGGTTTACTCTATGGCTACACCTTC.

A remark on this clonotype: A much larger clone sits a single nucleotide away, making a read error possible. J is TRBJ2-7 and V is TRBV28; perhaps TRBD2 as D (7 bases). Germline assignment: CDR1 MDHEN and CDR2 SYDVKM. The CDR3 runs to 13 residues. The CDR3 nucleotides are TGTGCGACACGGGGGGCGCCCGCCTACGAGCAGTACTTC. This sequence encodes CATRGAPAYEQYF.

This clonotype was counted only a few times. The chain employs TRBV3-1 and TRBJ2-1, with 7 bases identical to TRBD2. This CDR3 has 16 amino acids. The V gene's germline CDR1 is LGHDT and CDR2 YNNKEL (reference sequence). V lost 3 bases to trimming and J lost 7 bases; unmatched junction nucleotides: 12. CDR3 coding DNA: TGTGCCAGCAGCCAGTTCTTAGCGGGCCCTAGGAATGAGCAGTTCTTC. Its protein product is CASSQFLAGPRNEQFF.

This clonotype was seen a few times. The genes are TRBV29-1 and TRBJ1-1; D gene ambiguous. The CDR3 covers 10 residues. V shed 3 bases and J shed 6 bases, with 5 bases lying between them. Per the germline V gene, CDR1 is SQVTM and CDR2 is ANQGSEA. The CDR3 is CSVDYPEAFF. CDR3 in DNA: TGCAGCGTTGACTACCCTGAAGCTTTCTTT. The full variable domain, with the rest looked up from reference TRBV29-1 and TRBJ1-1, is SAVISQKPSRDICQRGTSLTIQCQVDSQVTMMFWYRQQPGQSLTLIATANQGSEATYESGFVIDKFPISRPNLTFSTLTVSNMSPEDSSIYLCSVDYPEAFFGQGTRLTVV.

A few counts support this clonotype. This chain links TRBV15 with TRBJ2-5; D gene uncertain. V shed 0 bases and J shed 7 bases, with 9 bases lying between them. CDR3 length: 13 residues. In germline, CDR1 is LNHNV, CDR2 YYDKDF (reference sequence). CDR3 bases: TGTGCCACCAGCAGAGATCATGGGGTGACCCAGTACTTC. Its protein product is CATSRDHGVTQYF.

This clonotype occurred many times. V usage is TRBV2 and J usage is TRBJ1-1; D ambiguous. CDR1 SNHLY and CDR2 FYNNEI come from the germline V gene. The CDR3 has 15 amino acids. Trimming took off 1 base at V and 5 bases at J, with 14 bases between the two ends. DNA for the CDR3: TGTGCCAGCAGTGAAGGCCTGGAGATGATAACTGAAGCTTTCTTT. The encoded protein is CASSEGLEMITEAFF.

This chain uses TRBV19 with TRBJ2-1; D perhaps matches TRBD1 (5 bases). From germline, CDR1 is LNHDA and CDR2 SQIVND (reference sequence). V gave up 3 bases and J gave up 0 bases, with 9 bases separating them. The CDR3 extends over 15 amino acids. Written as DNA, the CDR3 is TGTGCCAGTAGTATCCAGGGAAGCTCCTACAATGAGCAGTTCTTC. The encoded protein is CASSIQGSSYNEQFF.

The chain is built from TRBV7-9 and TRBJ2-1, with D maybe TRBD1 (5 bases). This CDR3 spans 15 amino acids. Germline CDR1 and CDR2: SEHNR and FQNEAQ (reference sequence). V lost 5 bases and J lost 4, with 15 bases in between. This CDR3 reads CASSPGHVGYNEQFF. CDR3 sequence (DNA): TGTGCCAGCAGCCCTGGACATGTCGGTTACAATGAGCAGTTCTTC.

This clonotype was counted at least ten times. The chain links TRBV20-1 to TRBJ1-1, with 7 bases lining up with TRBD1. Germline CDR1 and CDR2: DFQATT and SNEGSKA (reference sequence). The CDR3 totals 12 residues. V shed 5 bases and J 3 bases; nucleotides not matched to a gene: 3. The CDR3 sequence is CSAETGYTEAFF. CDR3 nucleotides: TGCAGTGCTGAGACAGGGTACACTGAAGCTTTCTTT.

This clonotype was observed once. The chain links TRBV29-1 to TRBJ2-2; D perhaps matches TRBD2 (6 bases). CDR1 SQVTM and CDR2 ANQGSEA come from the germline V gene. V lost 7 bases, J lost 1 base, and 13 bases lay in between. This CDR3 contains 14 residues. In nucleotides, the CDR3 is TGCAGCGGCCGATTGGGGGGGAACACCGGGGAGCTGTTTTTT. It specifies CSGRLGGNTGELFF.

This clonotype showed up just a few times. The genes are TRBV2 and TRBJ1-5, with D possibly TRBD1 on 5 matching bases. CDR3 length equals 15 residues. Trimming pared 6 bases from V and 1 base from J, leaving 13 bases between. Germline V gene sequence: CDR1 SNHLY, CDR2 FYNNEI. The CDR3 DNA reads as TGTGCCAGCAGGGGGGGGGGATGGAGCAATCAGCCCCAGCATTTT. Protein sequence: CASRGGGWSNQPQHF.

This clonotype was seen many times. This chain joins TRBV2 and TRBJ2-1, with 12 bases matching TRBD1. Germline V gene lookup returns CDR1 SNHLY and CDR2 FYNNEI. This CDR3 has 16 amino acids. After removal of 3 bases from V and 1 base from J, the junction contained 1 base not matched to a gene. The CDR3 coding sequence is TGTGCCAGCAGTGAGGGACAGGGGGCTTCCTACAATGAGCAGTTCTTC. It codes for CASSEGQGASYNEQFF.

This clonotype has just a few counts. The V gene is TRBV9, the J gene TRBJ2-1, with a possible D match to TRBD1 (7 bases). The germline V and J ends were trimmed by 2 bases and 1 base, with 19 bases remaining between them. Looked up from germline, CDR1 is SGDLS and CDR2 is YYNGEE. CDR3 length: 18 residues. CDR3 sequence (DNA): TGTGCCAGCAGCGTGGGGCAGGGGGGACCTAGGTCCTACAATGAGCAGTTCTTC. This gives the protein CASSVGQGGPRSYNEQFF.

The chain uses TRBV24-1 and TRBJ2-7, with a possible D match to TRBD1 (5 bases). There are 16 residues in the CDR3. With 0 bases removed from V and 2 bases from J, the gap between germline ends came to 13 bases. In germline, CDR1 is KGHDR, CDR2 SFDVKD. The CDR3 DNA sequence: TGTGCCACCAGTGATTTGCCTTCCACAGGCACCTACGAGCAGTACTTC. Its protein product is CATSDLPSTGTYEQYF.

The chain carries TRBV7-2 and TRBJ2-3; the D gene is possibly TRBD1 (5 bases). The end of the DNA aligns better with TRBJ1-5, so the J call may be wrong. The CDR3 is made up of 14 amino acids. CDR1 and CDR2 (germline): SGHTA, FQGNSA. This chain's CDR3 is CASSLVAGGDTQHF. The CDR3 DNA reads TGTGCCAGCAGCTTAGTGGCGGGGGGAGATACGCAGCATTTT.

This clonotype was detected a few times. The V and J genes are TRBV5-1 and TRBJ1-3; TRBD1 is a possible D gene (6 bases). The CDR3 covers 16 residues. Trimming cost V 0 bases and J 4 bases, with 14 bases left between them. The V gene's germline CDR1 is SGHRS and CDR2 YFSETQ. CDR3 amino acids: CASSLALTGSGNTIYF. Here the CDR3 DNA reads TGCGCCAGCAGCTTGGCCTTAACAGGGTCGGGAAACACCATATATTTT.

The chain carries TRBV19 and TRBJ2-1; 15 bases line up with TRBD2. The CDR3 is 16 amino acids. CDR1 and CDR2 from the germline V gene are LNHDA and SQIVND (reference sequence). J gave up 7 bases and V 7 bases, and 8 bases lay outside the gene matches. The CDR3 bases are TGTGCCAGTAAAATTCTCGGGACTAGCGGGAGGAATGAGCAGTTCTTC. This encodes CASKILGTSGRNEQFF. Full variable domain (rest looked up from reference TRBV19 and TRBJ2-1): DGGITQSPKYLFRKEGQNVTLSCEQNLNHDAMYWYRQDPGQGLRLIYYSQIVNDFQKGDIAEGYSVSREKKESFPLTVTSAQKNPTAFYLCASKILGTSGRNEQFFGPGTRLTVL.

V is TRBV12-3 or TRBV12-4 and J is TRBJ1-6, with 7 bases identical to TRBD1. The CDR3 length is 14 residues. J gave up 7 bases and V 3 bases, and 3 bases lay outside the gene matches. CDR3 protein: CASSFTGVNSPLHF. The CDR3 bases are TGTGCCAGCAGTTTTACAGGGGTGAATTCACCCCTCCACTTT.

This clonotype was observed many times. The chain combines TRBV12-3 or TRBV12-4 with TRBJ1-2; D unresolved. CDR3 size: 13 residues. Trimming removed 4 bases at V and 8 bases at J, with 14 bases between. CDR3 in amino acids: CASSSPGGFGYTF. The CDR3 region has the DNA TGTGCCAGCAGTTCCCCAGGCGGGTTCGGCTACACCTTC.

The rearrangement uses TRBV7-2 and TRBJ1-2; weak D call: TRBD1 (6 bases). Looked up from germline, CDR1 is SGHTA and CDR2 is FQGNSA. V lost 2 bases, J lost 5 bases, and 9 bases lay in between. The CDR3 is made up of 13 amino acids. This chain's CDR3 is CASSLLTGYGYTF. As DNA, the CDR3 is TGTGCCAGCAGCTTACTTACAGGGTATGGCTACACCTTC.

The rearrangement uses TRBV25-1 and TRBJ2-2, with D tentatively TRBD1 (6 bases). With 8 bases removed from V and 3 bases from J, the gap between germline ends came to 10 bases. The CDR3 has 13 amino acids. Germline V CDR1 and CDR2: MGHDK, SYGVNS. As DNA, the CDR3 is TGTGCCAGCGGATGGACAGACACCGGGGAGCTGTTTTTT. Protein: CASGWTDTGELFF.